The next 20 T cell receptor beta chains were all read from a single sample in a study of T-cell reconstitution after alpha-beta-depleted transplantation in children. The authors prepared the TCRbeta library with unique molecular identifiers. TCRdb processed the PCR reads anew with MiXCR; each CDR3 protein has one entry. The sample records roughly 100,000 distinct CDR3 sequences, roughly 7.2% being singletons. The sequencing used PBMCs, collected before TCRalphabeta/CD19-depleted stem cell transplant. These receptors originate from a boy aged 2 to 9 with acute lymphoblastic leukemia, due to receive a stem cell transplant.

This clonotype was picked up a small number of times. The CDR3 here is CASSYRTSSSTDTQYF. The CDR3 nucleotides are TGTGCCAGCAGCTACCGGACTAGCTCGTCCACAGATACGCAGTATTTT. This rearrangement joins TRBV7-9 to TRBJ2-3; the match to TRBD2 covers 8 bases. The CDR3 length is 16 residues. Germline V gene sequence: CDR1 SEHNR, CDR2 FQNEAQ (reference sequence). Trimming removed 4 bases from V and 2 bases from J; junction bases left unmatched: 8.

This clonotype occurred many times. V usage is TRBV7-6 and J usage is TRBJ1-3; perhaps TRBD1 as D (6 bases). Germline CDR1 is SGHVS and CDR2 is FNYEAQ. V was trimmed by 5 bases and J by 8 bases, leaving 10 bases between them. The CDR3 length is 12 residues. Here the CDR3 reads CASSQRTDTIYF. CDR3 DNA sequence: TGTGCCAGCAGCCAAAGGACAGACACCATATATTTT.

This clonotype was counted between two and nine times. The chain uses TRBV11-2 and TRBJ1-1, with D possibly matching TRBD1 (6 bases). Germline V gives CDR1 SGHAT, CDR2 FQNNGV. The V end lost 2 bases, the J end lost 0 bases, and 22 bases lay between the germline ends. The CDR3 spans 19 residues. The CDR3 bases are TGTGCCAGCAGCTTATCAGGGGCGATAGAATGGGGCATGAACACTGAAGCTTTCTTT. Translated: CASSLSGAIEWGMNTEAFF.

There are many counts of this clonotype. The chain carries TRBV7-2 and TRBJ2-3; TRBD2 agrees at 9 bases. Trimming at V came to 1 base and at J to 1 base, leaving 6 bases not matched to a gene. The CDR3 has 17 amino acids. Germline CDR1 and CDR2: SGHTA and FQGNSA. CDR3 region: CASSLGGAGGGTDTQYF. DNA of the CDR3: TGTGCCAGCAGCTTAGGAGGAGCGGGGGGTGGCACAGATACGCAGTATTTT.

This clonotype was seen repeatedly, ten times or more. The chain uses TRBV20-1 and TRBJ2-1; D unresolved. This CDR3 region has 14 residues. The V gene's germline CDR1 is DFQATT and CDR2 SNEGSKA (reference sequence). V was pared by 1 base and J by 4 bases, with 11 bases between. The CDR3 DNA sequence: TGCAGTGCTAGAGTGCCCCGTGATTACAATGAGCAGTTCTTC. Translated: CSARVPRDYNEQFF.

CDR3 sequence reads: CASSSLSGGNTDTQYF. The DNA for the CDR3 is TGTGCCAGCTCATCCCTTAGCGGGGGAAACACAGATACGCAGTATTTT. The rearrangement links TRBV7-9 to TRBJ2-3; 9 nucleotides match TRBD2. The V segment lost 8 bases and the J segment 2 bases; nucleotides outside the gene matches: 11. There are 16 residues in the CDR3. The V gene's germline CDR1 is SEHNR and CDR2 FQNEAQ (reference sequence).

The table lists this clonotype with many counts. The J gene is TRBJ1-1, the V gene TRBV29-1; D call uncertain. This CDR3 contains 9 residues. The germline V gene encodes CDR1 SQVTM and CDR2 ANQGSEA. The V end was cut by 4 bases, the J end by 11 bases, with 8 bases between. For the CDR3, the DNA is TGCAGCGTTGCCGACTGGGCTTTCTTT. It is translated as CSVADWAFF.

This clonotype was detected a few times. The chain recombines TRBV6-1 with TRBJ2-1, with a weak D call TRBD2 (6 bases). The V and J ends lost 7 bases and 3 bases respectively, with 16 bases between them. The V gene's germline CDR1 is MNHNS and CDR2 SASEGT. CDR3 length: 15 amino acids. CDR3 residues: CASIMQLAGYNEQFF. The CDR3 DNA reads TGTGCCAGCATCATGCAACTAGCCGGCTACAATGAGCAGTTCTTC.

This clonotype showed up many times. The chain uses TRBV4-2 and TRBJ2-5; 16 nucleotides match TRBD2. The CDR3 consists of 17 residues. The V gene's germline CDR1 is LGHNA and CDR2 YNFKEQ. After removal of 0 bases from V and 4 bases from J, the junction contained 2 bases not matched to a gene. The DNA of the CDR3 is TGTGCCAGCAGCCAAGATGGGACTAGCGGGGGGGCAGAGACCCAGTACTTC. It is translated as CASSQDGTSGGAETQYF.

This clonotype was seen repeatedly, ten times or more. This rearrangement joins TRBV5-1 to TRBJ2-1; D remains unclear. Trimming removed 7 bases at V and 12 bases at J, with 11 bases between. The CDR3 totals 10 residues. From germline, CDR1 is SGHRS and CDR2 YFSETQ. The CDR3 protein is CASGVDVQFF. The CDR3, as DNA: TGCGCCAGCGGCGTGGACGTGCAGTTCTTC.

Ten or more counts support this clonotype. The V gene is TRBV20-1, the J gene TRBJ2-7; 10 nucleotides line up with TRBD2. The V gene's germline CDR1 is DFQATT and CDR2 SNEGSKA (reference sequence). The CDR3 totals 15 residues. After removal of 3 bases from V and 0 bases from J, the junction contained 5 bases not matched to a gene. The CDR3 nucleotides read TGCAGTGCTAGTCCTTCTAGCGGGAGCTCCTACGAGCAGTACTTC. It is translated as CSASPSSGSSYEQYF.

This clonotype was observed many times. This sequence joins TRBV6-1 and TRBJ1-3; no clear D. Germline CDR1 is MNHNS and CDR2 is SASEGT. V dropped 6 bases and J dropped 2 bases, with 17 bases sitting between them. The CDR3 covers 16 residues. The CDR3 is CASRTNHIITGNTIYF. The CDR3 DNA sequence: TGTGCCAGCAGAACAAACCACATCATAACTGGAAACACCATATATTTT.

This clonotype has ten or more counts. This chain connects TRBV15 to TRBJ2-2; D remains unclear. The CDR3 extends over 14 amino acids. From germline, CDR1 is LNHNV and CDR2 YYDKDF (reference sequence). The V end was cut by 3 bases, the J end by 3 bases, with 8 bases between. CDR3 coding DNA: TGTGCCACCAGCAGGGGAATGGACACCGGGGAGCTGTTTTTT. Amino acids: CATSRGMDTGELFF.

At least ten counts were recorded for this clonotype. V is TRBV10-1 and J is TRBJ1-5; no clear D gene. Germline lookup yields CDR1 WNHNN and CDR2 SYGVQD (reference sequence). V lost 7 bases, J lost 5 bases, and 0 bases lay in between. This CDR3 contains 9 residues. This CDR3 reads CASNQPQHF. For the CDR3, the DNA is TGCGCCAGCAATCAGCCCCAGCATTTT.

V gene TRBV25-1 combines with J gene TRBJ1-2; 11 bases agree with TRBD1. The CDR3 totals 16 residues. V was clipped by 5 bases and J by 8 bases; unmatched bases: 13. Looked up from germline, CDR1 is MGHDK and CDR2 is SYGVNS. CDR3 bases: TGTGCCAGCAGTATGGGACAGGGGGTTGGCCGTGGGGGCTACACCTTC. Its protein product is CASSMGQGVGRGGYTF.

V gene TRBV7-2 combines with J gene TRBJ2-7, with a possible D match to TRBD1 (5 bases). Deletions cut 2 bases from V and 3 bases from J, with 11 bases between. The germline gives CDR1 SGHTA, CDR2 FQGNSA. This CDR3 has 14 residues. The CDR3 DNA reads TGTGCCAGCAGCTTAACCGGCAGGGACTACGAGCAGTACTTC. Translating it yields CASSLTGRDYEQYF. The variable domain in full, completed from reference TRBV7-2 and TRBJ2-7, reads GAGVSQSPSNKVTEKGKDVELRCDPISGHTALYWYRQSLGQGLEFLIYFQGNSAPDKSGLPSDRFSAERTGGSVSTLTIQRTQQEDSAVYLCASSLTGRDYEQYFGPGTRLTVT.

The table lists this clonotype with many counts. The genes are TRBV9 and TRBJ2-2; tentatively, D is TRBD1 or TRBD2 (5 bases each). Trimming cost V 1 base and J 7 bases, with 29 bases left between them. This CDR3 contains 20 residues. CDR1 is SGDLS and CDR2 is YYNGEE in the germline V gene. The CDR3 reads CASSVTGTEPDLELGGELFF. The DNA of the CDR3 is TGTGCCAGCAGCGTAACGGGGACGGAGCCCGACCTCGAGTTAGGCGGGGAGCTGTTTTTT.

This clonotype was seen a few times. CDR3 bases: TGTGCCAGCAGCTGGATCCGGGGCTACAATGAGCAGTTCTTC. Translation: CASSWIRGYNEQFF. This chain joins TRBV5-4 and TRBJ2-1, with D possibly matching TRBD2 (5 bases). CDR3 size: 14 residues. Germline CDR1 SGHNT, CDR2 YYREEE (reference sequence). V was shortened by 3 bases and J by 3 bases, with 10 bases between the two germline ends.

The gene calls are TRBV6-1 and TRBJ1-3; D unclear. CDR1 is MNHNS, CDR2 SASEGT, per germline. V dropped 4 bases and J dropped 0 bases, with 7 bases sitting between them. This CDR3 comprises 14 residues. The CDR3 DNA follows: TGTGCCAGCAGTGTCAGTACCTCTGGAAACACCATATATTTT. It translates to CASSVSTSGNTIYF.

This clonotype came up a few times. The gene calls are TRBV6-1 and TRBJ2-7, with D possibly being TRBD1 (5 bases). Germline values: CDR1 MNHNS, CDR2 SASEGT. This CDR3 has 15 residues. Trimming cost V 2 bases and J 6 bases, with 17 bases left between them. The CDR3 is CASSEKEGEAGEQYF. The CDR3, as DNA: TGTGCCAGCAGTGAAAAAGAAGGGGAAGCAGGCGAGCAGTACTTC.